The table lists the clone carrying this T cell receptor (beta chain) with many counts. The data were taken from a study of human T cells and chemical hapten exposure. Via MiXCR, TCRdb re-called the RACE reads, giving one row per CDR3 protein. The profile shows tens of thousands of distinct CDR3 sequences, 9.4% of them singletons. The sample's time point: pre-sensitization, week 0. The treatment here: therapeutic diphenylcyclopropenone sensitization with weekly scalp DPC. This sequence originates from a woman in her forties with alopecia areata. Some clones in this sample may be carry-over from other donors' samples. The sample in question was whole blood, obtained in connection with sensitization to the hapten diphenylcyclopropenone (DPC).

CDR3 residues: CASSPRTGPQPGNTIYF. The DNA for the CDR3 is TGTGCCAGCTCACCCAGGACGGGTCCCCAACCTGGAAACACCATATATTTT. The chain is built from TRBV18 and TRBJ1-3; D remains unclear. Trimming pared 3 bases from V and 2 bases from J, leaving 17 bases between. There are 17 residues in the CDR3. Germline V gene sequence: CDR1 KGHSH, CDR2 LQKENI.